The T cell receptor beta chain described here comes from a study of CD8 T cells in ankylosing spondylitis. MiXCR, applied by TCRdb to the 5' RACE reads, yields one record per CDR3 protein. The sample includes tens of thousands of distinct CDR3 sequences, about 17% seen only once; the top ten take around 28%. This CDR3 has 13 amino acids. V was cut by 1 base and J by 13 bases, with 13 bases left in between. Germline values: CDR1 LGHDT, CDR2 YNNKEL (reference sequence). The sample was blood. The rearrangement links TRBV3-1 to TRBJ1-4; D gene unclear. The origin of this receptor is a male donor with ankylosing spondylitis or in good health (not recorded which). DNA for the CDR3: TGTGCCAGCAGCCAAGTAACCGGCCTGGGACTGTTTTTT. Residues: CASSQVTGLGLFF.